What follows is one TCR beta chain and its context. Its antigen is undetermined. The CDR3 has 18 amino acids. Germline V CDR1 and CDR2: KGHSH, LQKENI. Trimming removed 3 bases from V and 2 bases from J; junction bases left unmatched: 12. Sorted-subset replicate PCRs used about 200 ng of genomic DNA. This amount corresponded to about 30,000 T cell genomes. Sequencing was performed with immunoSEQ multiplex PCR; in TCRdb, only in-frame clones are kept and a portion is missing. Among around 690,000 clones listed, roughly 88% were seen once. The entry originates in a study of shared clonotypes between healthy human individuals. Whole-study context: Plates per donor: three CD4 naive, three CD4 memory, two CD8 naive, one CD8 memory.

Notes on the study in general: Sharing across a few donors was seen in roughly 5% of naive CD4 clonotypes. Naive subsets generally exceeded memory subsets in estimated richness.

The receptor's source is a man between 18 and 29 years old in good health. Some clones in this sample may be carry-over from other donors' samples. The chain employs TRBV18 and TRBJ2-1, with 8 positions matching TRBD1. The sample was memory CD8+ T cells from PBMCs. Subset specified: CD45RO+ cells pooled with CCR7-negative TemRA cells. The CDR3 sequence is CASSPVEDRGGPYNEQFF. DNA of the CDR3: TGTGCCAGCTCACCGGTTGAAGACAGGGGAGGACCCTACAATGAGCAGTTCTTC. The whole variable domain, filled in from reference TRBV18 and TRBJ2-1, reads NAGVMQNPRHLVRRRGQEARLRCSPMKGHSHVYWYRQLPEEGLKFMVYLQKENIIDESGMPKERFSAEFPKEGPSILRIQQVVRGDSAAYFCASSPVEDRGGPYNEQFFGPGTRLTVL.